Below are 3 T cell receptor beta chains sequenced from a single sample in a study of blood T cells in healthy people across ages (dated by TCRdb to between 2014 and 2017). Library preparation employed 5' RACE. For sequencing, an Illumina HiSeq 2500 was employed. The second PCR ran for about 6 to 12 cycles and used a J-beta primer mix along with a sample-barcoded 5' primer. Using fastp trimming at Q25 and MiXCR clonotype assembly, TCRdb reanalyzed the public sequencing data and kept in-frame beta chains. Merged by CDR3 protein, the rows form single entries marked with the most common genes and DNA. The table for this sample lists around 900,000 distinct CDR3 sequences; more than 25% of them were counted only once. 17% of the sample is in the top ten clones. The sequencing input was blood. The receptors derive from a woman older than 75 in good health.

The V call is TRBV29-1, the J call TRBJ1-6; perhaps TRBD1 as D (6 bases). Germline V gene lookup returns CDR1 SQVTM and CDR2 ANQGSEA. Trimming pared 5 bases from V and 7 bases from J, leaving 12 bases between. The CDR3 runs to 13 residues. The CDR3, as DNA: TGCAGCGTTCAAACAGGGAACAATTCACCCCTCCACTTT. Encoded protein: CSVQTGNNSPLHF.

The chain is built from TRBV20-1 and TRBJ1-5, with D hard to call. There are 14 residues in the CDR3. Germline CDR1 and CDR2: DFQATT and SNEGSKA (reference sequence). Trimming pared 2 bases from V and 4 bases from J, leaving 12 bases between. Written as DNA, the CDR3 is TGCAGTGCTAGAAGGGTCCAAGGGAATCAGCCCCAGCATTTT. Translation: CSARRVQGNQPQHF.

This clonotype was observed a few times. This chain connects TRBV7-2 to TRBJ2-4; TRBD2 is a possible D gene (5 bases). V lost 5 bases and J 8 bases, leaving 19 bases between the germline ends. The CDR3 contains 15 residues. Germline values: CDR1 SGHTA, CDR2 FQGNSA. CDR3 in DNA: TGTGCCAGCAGCCTCGCGGGCCTCGGCAGACACATTCAGTACTTC. Translated, it gives CASSLAGLGRHIQYF.